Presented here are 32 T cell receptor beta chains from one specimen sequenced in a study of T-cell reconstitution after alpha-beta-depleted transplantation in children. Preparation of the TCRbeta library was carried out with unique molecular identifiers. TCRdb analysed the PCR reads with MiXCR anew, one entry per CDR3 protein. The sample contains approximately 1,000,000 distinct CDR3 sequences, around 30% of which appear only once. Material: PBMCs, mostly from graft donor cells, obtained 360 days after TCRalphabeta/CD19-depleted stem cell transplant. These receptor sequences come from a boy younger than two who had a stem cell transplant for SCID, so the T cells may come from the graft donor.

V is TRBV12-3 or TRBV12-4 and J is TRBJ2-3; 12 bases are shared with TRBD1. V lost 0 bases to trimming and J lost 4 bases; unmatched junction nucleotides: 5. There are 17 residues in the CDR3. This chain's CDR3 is CASSLASGQGAADTQYF. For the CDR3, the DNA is TGTGCCAGCAGTTTAGCGTCGGGACAGGGGGCGGCAGATACGCAGTATTTT.

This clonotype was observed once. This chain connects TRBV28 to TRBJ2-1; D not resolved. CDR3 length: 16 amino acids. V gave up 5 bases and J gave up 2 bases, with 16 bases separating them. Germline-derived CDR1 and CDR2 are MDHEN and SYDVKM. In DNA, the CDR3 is TGTGCCAGCAGTCGGTCTGGCAAGGGCACCTACAATGAGCAGTTCTTC. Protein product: CASSRSGKGTYNEQFF. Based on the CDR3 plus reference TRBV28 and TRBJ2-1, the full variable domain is DVKVTQSSRYLVKRTGEKVFLECVQDMDHENMFWYRQDPGLGLRLIYFSYDVKMKEKGDIPEGYSVSREKKERFSLILESASTNQTSMYLCASSRSGKGTYNEQFFGPGTRLTVL.

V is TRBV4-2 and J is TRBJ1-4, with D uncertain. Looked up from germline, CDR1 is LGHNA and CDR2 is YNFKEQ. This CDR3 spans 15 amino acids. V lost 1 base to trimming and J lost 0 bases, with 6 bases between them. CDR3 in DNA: TGTGCCAGCAGCCAAGCCGGAACAACTAATGAAAAACTGTTTTTT. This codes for CASSQAGTTNEKLFF.

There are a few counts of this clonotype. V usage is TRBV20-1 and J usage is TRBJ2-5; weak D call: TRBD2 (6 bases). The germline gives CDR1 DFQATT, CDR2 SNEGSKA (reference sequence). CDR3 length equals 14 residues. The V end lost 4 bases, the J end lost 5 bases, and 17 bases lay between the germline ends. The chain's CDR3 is CSATHGLLRETQYF. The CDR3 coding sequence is TGCAGTGCTACCCACGGACTACTAAGGGAGACCCAGTACTTC.

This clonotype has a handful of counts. As DNA, the CDR3 is TGCGCCAGCAGCTTGGGTGGGAGTAAGCAAGAGACCCAGTACTTC. It specifies CASSLGGSKQETQYF. The rearrangement joins TRBV5-1 to TRBJ2-5; D may be TRBD2 (5 bases). The CDR3 spans 15 residues. The V end lost 0 bases, the J end lost 2 bases, and 11 bases lay between the germline ends. Germline CDR1 reads SGHRS; CDR2 reads YFSETQ.

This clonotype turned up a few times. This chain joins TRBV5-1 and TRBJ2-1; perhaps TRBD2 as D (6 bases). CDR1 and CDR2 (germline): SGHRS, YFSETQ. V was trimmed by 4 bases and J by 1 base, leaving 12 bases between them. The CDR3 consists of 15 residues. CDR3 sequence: CASSHRDFSYNEQFF. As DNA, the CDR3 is TGCGCCAGCAGCCATAGGGACTTTTCCTACAATGAGCAGTTCTTC.

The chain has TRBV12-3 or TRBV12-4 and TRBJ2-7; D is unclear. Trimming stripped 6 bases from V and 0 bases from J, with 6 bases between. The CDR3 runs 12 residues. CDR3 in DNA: TGTGCCAGCAGCATCGCCTCCTACGAGCAGTACTTC. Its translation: CASSIASYEQYF.

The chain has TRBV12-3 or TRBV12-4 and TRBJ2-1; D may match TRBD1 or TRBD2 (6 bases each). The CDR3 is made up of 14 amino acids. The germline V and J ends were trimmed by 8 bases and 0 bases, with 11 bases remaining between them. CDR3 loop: CASEGGLSYNEQFF. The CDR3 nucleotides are TGTGCCAGCGAGGGGGGCCTCTCCTACAATGAGCAGTTCTTC.

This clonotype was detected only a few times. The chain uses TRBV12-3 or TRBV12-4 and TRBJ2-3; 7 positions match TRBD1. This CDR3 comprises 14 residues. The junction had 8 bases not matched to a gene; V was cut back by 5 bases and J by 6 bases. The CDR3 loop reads CASSLWDRRDTQYF. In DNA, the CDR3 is TGTGCCAGCAGTCTGTGGGACAGAAGGGATACGCAGTATTTT.

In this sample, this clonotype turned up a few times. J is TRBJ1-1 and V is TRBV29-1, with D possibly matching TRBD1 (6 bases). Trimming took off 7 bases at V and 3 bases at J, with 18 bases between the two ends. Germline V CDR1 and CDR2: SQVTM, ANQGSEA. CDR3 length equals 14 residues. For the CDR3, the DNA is TGCAGCGCTCCTCAGGGGAGGGGGTACACTGAAGCTTTCTTT. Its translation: CSAPQGRGYTEAFF.

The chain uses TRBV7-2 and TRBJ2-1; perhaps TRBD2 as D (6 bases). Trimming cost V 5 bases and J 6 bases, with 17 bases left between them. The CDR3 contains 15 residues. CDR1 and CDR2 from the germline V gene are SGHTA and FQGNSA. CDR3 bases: TGTGCCAGCAGCCTAAAAGTGGCTAGCGCCAATGAGCAGTTCTTC. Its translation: CASSLKVASANEQFF.

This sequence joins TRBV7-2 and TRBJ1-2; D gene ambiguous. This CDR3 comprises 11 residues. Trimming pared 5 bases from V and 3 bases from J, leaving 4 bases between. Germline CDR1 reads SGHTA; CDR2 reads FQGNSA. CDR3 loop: CASSAYYGYTF. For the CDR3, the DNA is TGTGCCAGCAGCGCCTACTATGGCTACACCTTC. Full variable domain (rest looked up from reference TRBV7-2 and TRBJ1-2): GAGVSQSPSNKVTEKGKDVELRCDPISGHTALYWYRQSLGQGLEFLIYFQGNSAPDKSGLPSDRFSAERTGGSVSTLTIQRTQQEDSAVYLCASSAYYGYTFGSGTRLTVV.

CDR3 in DNA: TGTGCCAGCACTTTGAGGGGCAGGGCATGGAATTCACCCCTCCACTTT. Residues: CASTLRGRAWNSPLHF. The chain uses TRBV12-3 or TRBV12-4 and TRBJ1-6; a weak D match, TRBD1 (5 bases). V was pared by 7 bases and J by 7 bases, with 20 bases between. This CDR3 comprises 16 residues.

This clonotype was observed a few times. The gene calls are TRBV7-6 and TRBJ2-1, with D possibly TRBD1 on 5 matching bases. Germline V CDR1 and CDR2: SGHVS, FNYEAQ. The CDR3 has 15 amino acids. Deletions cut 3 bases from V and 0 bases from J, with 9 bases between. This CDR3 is CASSFLDSSYNEQFF. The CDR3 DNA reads TGTGCCAGCAGCTTCTTAGACAGCTCCTACAATGAGCAGTTCTTC. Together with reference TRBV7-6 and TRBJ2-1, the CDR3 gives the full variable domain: GAGVSQSPRYKVTKRGQDVALRCDPISGHVSLYWYRQALGQGPEFLTYFNYEAQQDKSGLPNDRFSAERPEGSISTLTIQRTEQRDSAMYRCASSFLDSSYNEQFFGPGTRLTVL.

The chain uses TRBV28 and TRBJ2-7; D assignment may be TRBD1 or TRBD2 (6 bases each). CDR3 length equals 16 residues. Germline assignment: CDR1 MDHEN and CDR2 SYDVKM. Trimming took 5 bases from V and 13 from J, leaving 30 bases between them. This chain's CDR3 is CASSDDWGRVSRGTYF. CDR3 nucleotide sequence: TGTGCCAGCAGTGACGACTGGGGGCGGGTGTCCCGCGGGACCTACTTC.

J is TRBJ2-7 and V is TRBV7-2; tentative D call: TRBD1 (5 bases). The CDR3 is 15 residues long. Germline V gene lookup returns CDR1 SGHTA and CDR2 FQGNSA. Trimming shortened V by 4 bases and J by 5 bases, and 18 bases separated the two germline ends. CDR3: CASSSLRGLNHEQYF. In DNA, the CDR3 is TGTGCCAGCAGCTCCCTAAGGGGCCTTAACCACGAGCAGTACTTC.

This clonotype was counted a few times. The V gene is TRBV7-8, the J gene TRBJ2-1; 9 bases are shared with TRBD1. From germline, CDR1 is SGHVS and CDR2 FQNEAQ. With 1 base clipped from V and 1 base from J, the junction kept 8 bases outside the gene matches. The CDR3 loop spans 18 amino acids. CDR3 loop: CASSLVSGTGTSYNEQFF. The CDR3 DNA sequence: TGTGCCAGCAGCTTAGTATCCGGGACAGGGACTTCCTACAATGAGCAGTTCTTC.

The CDR3 protein is CSVQLAGDTDTQYF. As DNA, the CDR3 is TGCAGCGTCCAACTAGCGGGGGACACAGATACGCAGTATTTT. This sequence joins TRBV29-1 and TRBJ2-3; 11 bases map to TRBD2. This CDR3 spans 14 amino acids. V lost 6 bases, J lost 2 bases, and 4 bases stayed unmatched. Per the germline V gene, CDR1 is SQVTM and CDR2 is ANQGSEA.

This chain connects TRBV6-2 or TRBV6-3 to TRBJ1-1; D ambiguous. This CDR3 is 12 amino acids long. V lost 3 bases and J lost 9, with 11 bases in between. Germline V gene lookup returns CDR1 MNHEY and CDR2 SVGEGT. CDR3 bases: TGTGCCAGCAGTTATGGACTGGGGAAAGCTTTCTTT. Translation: CASSYGLGKAFF.

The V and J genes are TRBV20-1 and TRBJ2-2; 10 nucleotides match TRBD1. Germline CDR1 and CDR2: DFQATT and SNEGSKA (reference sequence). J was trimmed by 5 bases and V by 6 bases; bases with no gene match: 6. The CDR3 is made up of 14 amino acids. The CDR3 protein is CSAHDRGRTGELFF. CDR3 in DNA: TGCAGTGCGCATGACAGGGGGCGGACCGGGGAGCTGTTTTTT.

CDR3 protein: CASSIGDRGSYNEQFF. The CDR3 nucleotides read TGTGCCAGTAGTATAGGTGACAGGGGGTCCTACAATGAGCAGTTCTTC. The chain has TRBV19 and TRBJ2-1, with TRBD1 identical over 9 bases. The CDR3 consists of 16 residues. V gave up 1 base and J gave up 1 base; unmatched junction bases: 2. Germline assignment: CDR1 LNHDA and CDR2 SQIVND (reference sequence).

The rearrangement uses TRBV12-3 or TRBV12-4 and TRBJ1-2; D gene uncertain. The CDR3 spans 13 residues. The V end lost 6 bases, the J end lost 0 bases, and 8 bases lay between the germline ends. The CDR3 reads CASRWRANYGYTF. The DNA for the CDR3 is TGTGCCAGCAGATGGAGGGCTAACTATGGCTACACCTTC.

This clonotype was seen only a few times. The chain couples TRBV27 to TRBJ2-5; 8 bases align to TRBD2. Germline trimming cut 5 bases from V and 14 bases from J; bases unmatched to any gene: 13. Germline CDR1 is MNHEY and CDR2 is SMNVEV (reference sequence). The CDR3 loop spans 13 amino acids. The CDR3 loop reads CASSGKRAGAVYF. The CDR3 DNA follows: TGTGCCAGCAGTGGAAAGAGAGCGGGGGCCGTCTACTTC.

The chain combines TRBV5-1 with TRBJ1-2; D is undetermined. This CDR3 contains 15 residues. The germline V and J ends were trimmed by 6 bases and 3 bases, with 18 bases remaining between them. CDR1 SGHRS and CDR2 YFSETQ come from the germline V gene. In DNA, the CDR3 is TGCGCCAGCAAGGATCAGATCGGTCCCTACTATGGCTACACCTTC. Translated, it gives CASKDQIGPYYGYTF.

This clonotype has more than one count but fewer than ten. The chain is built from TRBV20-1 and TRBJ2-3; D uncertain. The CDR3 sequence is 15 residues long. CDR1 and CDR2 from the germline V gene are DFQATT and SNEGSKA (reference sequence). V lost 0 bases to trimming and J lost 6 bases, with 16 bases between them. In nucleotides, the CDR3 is TGCAGTGCTAGAGATCTCTGGATAGCAACCGATACGCAGTATTTT. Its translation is CSARDLWIATDTQYF.

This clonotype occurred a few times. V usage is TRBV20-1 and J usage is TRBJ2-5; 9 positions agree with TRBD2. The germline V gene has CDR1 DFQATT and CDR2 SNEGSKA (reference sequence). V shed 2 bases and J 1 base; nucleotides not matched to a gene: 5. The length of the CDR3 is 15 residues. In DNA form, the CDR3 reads TGCAGTGCTAGATGGGTAGCGGGAGTCCAAGAGACCCAGTACTTC. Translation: CSARWVAGVQETQYF.

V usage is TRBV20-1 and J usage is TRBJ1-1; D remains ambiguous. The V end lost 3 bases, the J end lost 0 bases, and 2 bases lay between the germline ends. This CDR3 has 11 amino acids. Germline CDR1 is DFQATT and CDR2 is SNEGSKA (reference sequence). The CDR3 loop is CSASMNTEAFF. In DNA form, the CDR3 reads TGCAGTGCTAGCATGAACACTGAAGCTTTCTTT.

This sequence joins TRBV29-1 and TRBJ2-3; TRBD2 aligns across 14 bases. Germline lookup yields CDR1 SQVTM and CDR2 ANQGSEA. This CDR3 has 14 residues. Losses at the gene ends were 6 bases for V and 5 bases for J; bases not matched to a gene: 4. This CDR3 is CSVWTSGRKDTQYF. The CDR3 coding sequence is TGCAGCGTGTGGACTAGCGGGAGGAAAGATACGCAGTATTTT.

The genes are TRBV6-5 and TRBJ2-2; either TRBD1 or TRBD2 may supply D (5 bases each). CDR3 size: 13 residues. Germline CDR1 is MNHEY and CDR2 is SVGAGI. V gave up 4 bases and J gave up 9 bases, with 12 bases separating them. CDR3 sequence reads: CASSLVGTRELFF. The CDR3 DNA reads TGTGCCAGCAGTTTAGTAGGGACCCGGGAGCTGTTTTTT.

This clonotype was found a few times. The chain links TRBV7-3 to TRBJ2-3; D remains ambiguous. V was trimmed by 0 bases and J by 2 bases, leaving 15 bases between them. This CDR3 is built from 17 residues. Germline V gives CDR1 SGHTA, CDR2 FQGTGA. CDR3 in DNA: TGTGCCAGCAGCTTAACGTCATTGCAGGCGGACACAGATACGCAGTATTTT. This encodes CASSLTSLQADTDTQYF.

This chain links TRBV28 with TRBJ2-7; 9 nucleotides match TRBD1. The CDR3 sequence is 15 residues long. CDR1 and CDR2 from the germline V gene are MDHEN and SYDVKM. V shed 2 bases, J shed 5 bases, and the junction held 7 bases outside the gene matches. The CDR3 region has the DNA TGTGCCAGCAGTTTACTCGGGACAGGGTACCACGAGCAGTACTTC. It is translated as CASSLLGTGYHEQYF.

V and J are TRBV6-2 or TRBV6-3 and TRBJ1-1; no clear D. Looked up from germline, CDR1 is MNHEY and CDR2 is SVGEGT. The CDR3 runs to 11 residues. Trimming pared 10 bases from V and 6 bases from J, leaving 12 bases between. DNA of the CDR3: TGTGCCACCACGCAGTGGGCTGAAGCTTTCTTT. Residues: CATTQWAEAFF.